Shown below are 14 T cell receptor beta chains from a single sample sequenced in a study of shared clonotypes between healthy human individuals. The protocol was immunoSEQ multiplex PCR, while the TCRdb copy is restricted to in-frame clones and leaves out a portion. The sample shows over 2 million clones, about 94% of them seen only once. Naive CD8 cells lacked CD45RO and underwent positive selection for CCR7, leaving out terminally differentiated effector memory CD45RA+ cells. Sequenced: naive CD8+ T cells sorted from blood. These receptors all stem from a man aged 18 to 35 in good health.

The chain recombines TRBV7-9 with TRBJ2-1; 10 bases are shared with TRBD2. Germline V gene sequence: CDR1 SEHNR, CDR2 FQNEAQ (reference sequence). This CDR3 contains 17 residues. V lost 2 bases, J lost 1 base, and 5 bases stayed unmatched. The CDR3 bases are TGTGCCAGCAGCTTACCCTCTAGCGGGAGTTCCTACAATGAGCAGTTCTTC. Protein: CASSLPSSGSSYNEQFF.

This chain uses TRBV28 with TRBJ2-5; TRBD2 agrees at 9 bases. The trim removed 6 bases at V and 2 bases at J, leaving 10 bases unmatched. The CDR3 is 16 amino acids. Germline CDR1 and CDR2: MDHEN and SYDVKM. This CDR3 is CASSPPLAGPQETQYF. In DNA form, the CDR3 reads TGTGCCAGCAGCCCTCCCCTAGCGGGGCCACAAGAGACCCAGTACTTC.

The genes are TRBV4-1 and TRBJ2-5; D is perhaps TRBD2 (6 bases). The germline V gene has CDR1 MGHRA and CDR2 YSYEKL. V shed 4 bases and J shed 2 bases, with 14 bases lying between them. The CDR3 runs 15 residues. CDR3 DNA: TGCGCCAGCAGCCCTGGGGGAGGTTGGCAAGAGACCCAGTACTTC. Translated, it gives CASSPGGGWQETQYF.

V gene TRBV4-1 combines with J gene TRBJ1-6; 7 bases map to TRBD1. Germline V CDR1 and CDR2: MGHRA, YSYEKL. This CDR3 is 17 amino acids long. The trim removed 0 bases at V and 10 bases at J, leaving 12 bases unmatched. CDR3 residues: CASSQDMEATGRSPLHF. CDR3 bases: TGCGCCAGCAGCCAAGATATGGAGGCGACAGGGAGGTCACCCCTCCACTTT.

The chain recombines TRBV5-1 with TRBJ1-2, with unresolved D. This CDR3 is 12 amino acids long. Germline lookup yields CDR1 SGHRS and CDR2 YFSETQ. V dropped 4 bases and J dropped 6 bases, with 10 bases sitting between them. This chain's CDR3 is CASSPDSDGYTF. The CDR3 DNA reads TGCGCCAGCAGCCCGGACTCCGATGGCTACACCTTC. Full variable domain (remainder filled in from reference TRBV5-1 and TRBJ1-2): KAGVTQTPRYLIKTRGQQVTLSCSPISGHRSVSWYQQTPGQGLQFLFEYFSETQRNKGNFPGRFSGRQFSNSRSEMNVSTLELGDSALYLCASSPDSDGYTFGSGTRLTVV.

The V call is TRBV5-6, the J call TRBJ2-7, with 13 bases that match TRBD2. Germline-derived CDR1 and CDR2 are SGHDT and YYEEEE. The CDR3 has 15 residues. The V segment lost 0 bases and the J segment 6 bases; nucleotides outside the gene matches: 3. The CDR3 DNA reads TGTGCCAGCAGCTTGGGACTAGCGGGGGGAAGCGAGCAGTACTTC. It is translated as CASSLGLAGGSEQYF.

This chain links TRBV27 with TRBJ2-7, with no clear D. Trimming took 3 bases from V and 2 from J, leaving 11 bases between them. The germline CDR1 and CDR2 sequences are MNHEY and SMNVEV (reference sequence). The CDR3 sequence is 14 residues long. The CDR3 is CASSFKGIPYEQYF. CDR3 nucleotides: TGTGCCAGCAGTTTCAAAGGGATCCCCTACGAGCAGTACTTC.

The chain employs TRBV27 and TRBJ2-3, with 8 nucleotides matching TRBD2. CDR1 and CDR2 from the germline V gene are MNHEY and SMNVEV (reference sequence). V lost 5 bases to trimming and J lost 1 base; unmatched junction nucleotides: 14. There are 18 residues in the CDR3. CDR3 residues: CASSLLAPTGGGTDTQYF. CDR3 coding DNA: TGTGCCAGCAGTCTGCTGGCCCCTACGGGGGGGGGCACAGATACGCAGTATTTT.

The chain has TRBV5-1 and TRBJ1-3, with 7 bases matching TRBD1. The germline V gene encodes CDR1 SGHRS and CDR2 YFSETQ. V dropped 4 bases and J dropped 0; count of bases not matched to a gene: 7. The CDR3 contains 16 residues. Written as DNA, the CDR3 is TGCGCCAGCAGCCCCTCGTGGACAGGCTCTGGAAACACCATATATTTT. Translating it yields CASSPSWTGSGNTIYF.

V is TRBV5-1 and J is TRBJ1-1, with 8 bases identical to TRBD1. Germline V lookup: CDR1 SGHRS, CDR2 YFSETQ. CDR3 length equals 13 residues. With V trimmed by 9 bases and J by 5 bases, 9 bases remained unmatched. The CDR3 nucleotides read TGCGCCACCTCAAACAGGGGGGAGACTGAAGCTTTCTTT. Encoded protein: CATSNRGETEAFF.

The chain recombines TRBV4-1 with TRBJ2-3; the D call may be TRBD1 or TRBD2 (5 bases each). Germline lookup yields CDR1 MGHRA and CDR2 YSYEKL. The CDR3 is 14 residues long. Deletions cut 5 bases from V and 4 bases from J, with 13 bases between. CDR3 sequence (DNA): TGCGCCAGCAGCAAGCTAGCAGGGCCAGATACGCAGTATTTT. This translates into CASSKLAGPDTQYF.

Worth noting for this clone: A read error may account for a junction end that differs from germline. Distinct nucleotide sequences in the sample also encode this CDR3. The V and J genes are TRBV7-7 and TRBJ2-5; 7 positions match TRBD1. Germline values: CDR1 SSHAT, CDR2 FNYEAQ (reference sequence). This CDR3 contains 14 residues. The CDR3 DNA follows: TGTGCTAGCAGCCTACGACAGGGCCAAGAGACCCAGTACTTC. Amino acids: CASSLRQGQETQYF.

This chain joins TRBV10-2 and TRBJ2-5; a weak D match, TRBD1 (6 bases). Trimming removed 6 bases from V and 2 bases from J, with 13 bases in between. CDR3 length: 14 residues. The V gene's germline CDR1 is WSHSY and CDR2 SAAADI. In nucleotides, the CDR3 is TGCGCCAGCAGAGCAAGAACAGGGCAAGAGACCCAGTACTTC. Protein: CASRARTGQETQYF.

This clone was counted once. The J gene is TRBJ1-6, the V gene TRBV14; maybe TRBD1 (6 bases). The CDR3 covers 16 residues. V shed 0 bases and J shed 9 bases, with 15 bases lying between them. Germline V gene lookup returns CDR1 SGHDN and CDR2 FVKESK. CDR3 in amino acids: CASSQDRGDIFSPLHF. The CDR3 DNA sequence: TGTGCCAGCAGCCAAGATAGGGGGGACATCTTTTCACCCCTCCACTTT.